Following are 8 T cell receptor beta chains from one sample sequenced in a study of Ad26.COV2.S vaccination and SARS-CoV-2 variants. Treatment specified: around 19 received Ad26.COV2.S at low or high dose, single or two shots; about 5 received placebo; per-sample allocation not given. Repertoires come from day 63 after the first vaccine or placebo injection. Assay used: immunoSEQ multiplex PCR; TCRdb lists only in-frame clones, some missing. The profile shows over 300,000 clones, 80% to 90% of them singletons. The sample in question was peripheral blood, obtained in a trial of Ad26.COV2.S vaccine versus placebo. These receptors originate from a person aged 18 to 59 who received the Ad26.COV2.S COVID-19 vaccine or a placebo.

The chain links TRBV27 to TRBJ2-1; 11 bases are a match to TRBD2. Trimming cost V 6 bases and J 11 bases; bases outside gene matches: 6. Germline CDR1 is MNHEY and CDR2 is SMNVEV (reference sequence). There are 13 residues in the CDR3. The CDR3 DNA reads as TGTGCCAGCAGAACCGGGACTAGCGGCCAGCAGTTCTTC. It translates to CASRTGTSGQQFF.

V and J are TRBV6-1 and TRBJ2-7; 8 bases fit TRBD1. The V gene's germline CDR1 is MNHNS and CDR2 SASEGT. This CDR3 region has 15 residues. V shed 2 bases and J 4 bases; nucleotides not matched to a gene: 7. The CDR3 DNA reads TGTGCCAGCAGTGAACGGACAGGGCCGTATTACGAGCAGTACTTC. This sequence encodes CASSERTGPYYEQYF.

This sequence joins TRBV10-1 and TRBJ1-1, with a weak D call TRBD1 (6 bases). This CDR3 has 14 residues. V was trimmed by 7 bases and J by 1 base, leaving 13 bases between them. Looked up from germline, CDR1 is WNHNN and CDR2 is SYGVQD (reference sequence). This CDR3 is CASTAGRGNTEAFF. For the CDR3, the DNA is TGCGCCAGCACCGCTGGCAGGGGGAACACTGAAGCTTTCTTT.

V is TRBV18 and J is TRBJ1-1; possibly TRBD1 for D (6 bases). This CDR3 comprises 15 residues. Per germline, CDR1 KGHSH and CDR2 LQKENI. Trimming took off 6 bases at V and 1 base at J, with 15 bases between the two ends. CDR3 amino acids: CASSPNRQANTEAFF. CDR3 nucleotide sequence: TGTGCCAGCTCCCCTAACCGACAGGCGAACACTGAAGCTTTCTTT.

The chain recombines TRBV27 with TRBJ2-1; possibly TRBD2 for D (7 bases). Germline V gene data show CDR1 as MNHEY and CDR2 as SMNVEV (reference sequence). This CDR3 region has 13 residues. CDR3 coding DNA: TGTGCAACCGGGGGGCTCAACTACAATGAGCAGTTCTTC. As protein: CATGGLNYNEQFF.

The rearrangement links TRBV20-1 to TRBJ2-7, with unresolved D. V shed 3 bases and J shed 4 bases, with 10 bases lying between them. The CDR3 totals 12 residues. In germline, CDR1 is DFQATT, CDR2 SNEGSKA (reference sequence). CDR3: CSASDGFYEQYF. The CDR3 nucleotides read TGCAGTGCTAGTGACGGATTTTACGAGCAGTACTTC.

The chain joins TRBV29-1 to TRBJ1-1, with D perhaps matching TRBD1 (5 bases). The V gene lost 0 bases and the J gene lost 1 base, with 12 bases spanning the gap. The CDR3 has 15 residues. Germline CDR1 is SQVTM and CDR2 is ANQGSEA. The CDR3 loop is CSVEERGPRNTEAFF. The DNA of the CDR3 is TGCAGCGTTGAAGAACGGGGCCCGAGGAACACTGAAGCTTTCTTT.

The CDR3: CASSRDRPLFFANYGYTF. The DNA for the CDR3 is TGTGCCAGCAGCCGCGACAGACCACTCTTTTTCGCTAACTATGGCTACACCTTC. The chain joins TRBV7-9 to TRBJ1-2; the D gene is possibly TRBD1 (5 bases). The CDR3 consists of 18 residues. Looked up from germline, CDR1 is SEHNR and CDR2 is FQNEAQ (reference sequence). Trimming took off 5 bases at V and 0 bases at J, with 22 bases between the two ends.